One sample yielded the 18 T cell receptor beta chains listed below, sequenced in a study of patients and donors after allogeneic stem cell transplantation. TCRdb processed the RT-PCR reads anew with MiXCR; each CDR3 protein has one entry. The sample has about 960,000 distinct CDR3 sequences; under 20% are singletons. Source material: blood, either unsorted or a sorted T cell fraction (not recorded which). Receptors originate from a human donor who was either an allogeneic HSCT recipient or a stem cell or donor lymphocyte infusion donor (not recorded which). It is not recorded whose cells these are; they may come from a transplant donor.

This clonotype showed up many times. This chain connects TRBV12-3 or TRBV12-4 to TRBJ2-7, with TRBD1 identical over 10 bases. The V and J ends lost 2 bases and 2 bases, in that order; junction bases with no gene match: 6. CDR3 size: 16 residues. The CDR3 bases are TGTGCCAGCAGTTTATCTCCGGGACAGGGGACCTACGAGCAGTACTTC. It codes for CASSLSPGQGTYEQYF.

This clonotype was observed a handful of times. The chain has TRBV20-1 and TRBJ1-1; no clear D gene. V shed 0 bases and J shed 4 bases, with 18 bases lying between them. The CDR3 loop spans 16 amino acids. Germline V gene data show CDR1 as DFQATT and CDR2 as SNEGSKA (reference sequence). The CDR3 nucleotides read TGCAGTGCTAGAGACCTCGGCGGGATGGCGAGCACTGAAGCTTTCTTT. This translates into CSARDLGGMASTEAFF.

The chain uses TRBV3-1 and TRBJ2-3, with D uncertain. The CDR3 sequence is 14 residues long. Germline lookup yields CDR1 LGHDT and CDR2 YNNKEL (reference sequence). V lost 2 bases and J lost 4, with 10 bases in between. This CDR3 is CASSQRRESDTQYF. Here the CDR3 DNA reads TGTGCCAGCAGCCAAAGACGAGAATCAGATACGCAGTATTTT.

This clonotype was observed a few times. V gene TRBV7-8 combines with J gene TRBJ1-2; 12 bases are a match to TRBD1. This CDR3 comprises 16 residues. Per germline, CDR1 SGHVS and CDR2 FQNEAQ. J lost 2 bases, V lost 5 bases, and 6 bases had no gene match. The CDR3 spells CASSRGTGGENYGYTF. The CDR3 DNA is TGTGCCAGCAGCCGTGGGACAGGGGGCGAAAACTATGGCTACACCTTC.

The chain employs TRBV4-1 and TRBJ2-7, with 8 bases that match TRBD1. Per the germline V gene, CDR1 is MGHRA and CDR2 is YSYEKL. V trimming: 3 bases; J trimming: 3 bases; junction bases outside the gene matches: 7. The CDR3 runs to 15 residues. The CDR3 protein is CASSHWGDRIYEQYF. CDR3 DNA: TGCGCCAGCAGCCACTGGGGGGACAGGATCTACGAGCAGTACTTC.

The chain has TRBV5-1 and TRBJ1-2; D is possibly TRBD1 (5 bases). This CDR3 is 18 amino acids long. The V gene's germline CDR1 is SGHRS and CDR2 YFSETQ. V shed 0 bases and J shed 6 bases, with 24 bases lying between them. CDR3 coding DNA: TGCGCCAGCAGCTTGGGGGCCTCATTTAGGGGCCCCTACGATGGCTACACCTTC. Translation: CASSLGASFRGPYDGYTF.

This clonotype was picked up a small number of times. The genes are TRBV12-3 or TRBV12-4 and TRBJ2-1, with D maybe TRBD1 (5 bases). CDR3 length: 14 residues. V dropped 6 bases and J dropped 4 bases, with 13 bases sitting between them. The CDR3 nucleotides read TGTGCCAGCAGGCCCGACCGACAGTACAATGAGCAGTTCTTC. Translating gives CASRPDRQYNEQFF.

This clonotype was found a few times. The rearrangement links TRBV20-1 to TRBJ2-4, with TRBD2 as a possible D gene (5 bases). Germline V gene sequence: CDR1 DFQATT, CDR2 SNEGSKA (reference sequence). The CDR3 has 14 amino acids. The germline V and J ends were trimmed by 8 bases and 7 bases, with 21 bases remaining between them. The CDR3 bases are TGCAGTACTGCTAGCCTGGGTCCCCGGAACATTCAGTACTTC. Translating it yields CSTASLGPRNIQYF.

This clonotype has just a few counts. The chain carries TRBV5-1 and TRBJ2-7, with D perhaps being TRBD1 or TRBD2 (5 bases each). Trimming took off 7 bases at V and 6 bases at J, with 20 bases between the two ends. In germline, CDR1 is SGHRS, CDR2 YFSETQ. The CDR3 length is 14 residues. Here the CDR3 reads CASRQSGGWGEQYF. For the CDR3, the DNA is TGCGCCAGCCGCCAATCTGGGGGATGGGGCGAGCAGTACTTC.

This clonotype was seen only a few times. The V gene is TRBV12-3 or TRBV12-4, the J gene TRBJ1-5; D remains unclear. The length of the CDR3 is 16 residues. Trimming stripped 2 bases from V and 2 bases from J, with 13 bases between. The CDR3 is CASSLKTRSGNQPQHF. The CDR3 DNA is TGTGCCAGCAGTTTAAAGACACGGAGTGGCAATCAGCCCCAGCATTTT.

The rearrangement uses TRBV7-2 and TRBJ2-2, with TRBD1 matching over 10 bases. The V gene's germline CDR1 is SGHTA and CDR2 FQGNSA. The CDR3 spans 17 residues. V shed 3 bases, J shed 7 bases, and the junction held 11 bases outside the gene matches. CDR3 sequence: CASSFTSGTGELGELFF. In DNA, the CDR3 is TGTGCCAGCAGCTTCACCTCTGGGACAGGGGAGCTCGGGGAGCTGTTTTTT.

This clonotype was counted a few times. This rearrangement joins TRBV7-2 to TRBJ1-2; perhaps TRBD1 as D (5 bases). The germline gives CDR1 SGHTA, CDR2 FQGNSA. This CDR3 is built from 14 residues. V lost 8 bases and J 3 bases, leaving 16 bases between the germline ends. For the CDR3, the DNA is TGTGCCAGCCACCCGGGGGAGGATTACTATGGCTACACCTTC. Its translation: CASHPGEDYYGYTF.

Only a few counts were recorded for this clonotype. The chain has TRBV12-3 or TRBV12-4 and TRBJ2-5, with 7 bases that match TRBD1. Trimming at V came to 4 bases and at J to 4 bases, leaving 6 bases not matched to a gene. The CDR3 sequence is 14 residues long. Here the CDR3 DNA reads TGTGCCAGCAGTTCAATAGGGGGCTTAGAGACCCAGTACTTC. The encoded protein is CASSSIGGLETQYF.

The rearrangement uses TRBV15 and TRBJ2-2, with D perhaps matching TRBD2 (5 bases). Germline V gene data show CDR1 as LNHNV and CDR2 as YYDKDF (reference sequence). There are 17 residues in the CDR3. Trimming shortened V by 0 bases and J by 5 bases, and 16 bases separated the two germline ends. CDR3 sequence (DNA): TGTGCCACCAGCAGAGATTTGTTGGCCGGCGGGACCGGGGAGCTGTTTTTT. This codes for CATSRDLLAGGTGELFF. The whole variable domain, filled in from reference TRBV15 and TRBJ2-2, reads DAMVIQNPRYQVTQFGKPVTLSCSQTLNHNVMYWYQQKSSQAPKLLFHYYDKDFNNEADTPDNFQSRRPNTSFCFLDIRSPGLGDTAMYLCATSRDLLAGGTGELFFGEGSRLTVL.

The CDR3, as DNA: TGTGCCAGCAGTTTATCCCCTCGGACTAGCGGGAGATTTGGTACGCAGTATTTT. Amino acids: CASSLSPRTSGRFGTQYF. This chain connects TRBV27 to TRBJ2-3; 13 bases match TRBD2. V shed 0 bases and J 8 bases; nucleotides not matched to a gene: 11. The CDR3 runs to 18 residues. From germline, CDR1 is MNHEY and CDR2 SMNVEV (reference sequence).

This clonotype was detected many times. One end of the junction is discordant with germline, which a read error may explain. The rearrangement joins TRBV5-1 to TRBJ2-2; TRBD1 matches at 7 bases. The germline CDR1 and CDR2 sequences are SGHRS and YFSETQ. CDR3 length equals 14 residues. In DNA, the CDR3 is TGTGCCAGCAGTAGGGGGCCTAACACCGGGGAGCTGTTTTTT. This sequence encodes CASSRGPNTGELFF.

The chain recombines TRBV18 with TRBJ1-1; D is uncertain. The CDR3 consists of 15 residues. The V end was cut by 2 bases, the J end by 3 bases, with 13 bases between. Germline loops: CDR1 KGHSH, CDR2 LQKENI. CDR3 residues: CASSPGRGVDTEAFF. In DNA, the CDR3 is TGTGCCAGCTCACCAGGGCGGGGTGTGGACACTGAAGCTTTCTTT.

The CDR3 DNA follows: TGTGCCAGCAGTTTTCAGGACAGAGTCAATCAGCCCCAGCATTTT. It encodes CASSFQDRVNQPQHF. This sequence joins TRBV5-8 and TRBJ1-5; D might be TRBD1 (6 bases). CDR1 and CDR2 (germline): SGHTS, YDEGEE. Trimming stripped 5 bases from V and 3 bases from J, with 15 bases between. The CDR3 totals 15 residues.